This TCR beta chain emerged from a study of blood T cell repertoires in COVID-19. Looking at the study overall: The study drew acute and convalescent COVID-19 samples from the United States, Italy and Spain. T cells, B-cell-depleted T cells, or PBMCs supplied cDNA or gDNA.

The CDR3 runs 15 residues. Trimming shortened V by 0 bases and J by 5 bases, and 14 bases separated the two germline ends. Germline V lookup: CDR1 SGHNT, CDR2 YYREEE (reference sequence). How the authors handled the data: Nucleated cell number was recorded as an estimate derived from reference gene primer amplification. Assay used: immunoSEQ multiplex PCR; TCRdb lists only in-frame clones, some missing. From that table come the V and J calls and clone size; the DNA was used to work out D and trimming. This table has 250,000 or so clones, roughly 87% appearing once. The rearrangement joins TRBV5-4 to TRBJ2-5, with D uncertain. The TCR was taken from a woman aged 30 to 39 with acute or convalescent COVID-19. Sample: peripheral blood. CDR3 in DNA: TGTGCCAGCAGCTTGGGTCCGGCGGAGAGGGAGACCCAGTACTTC. Encoded protein: CASSLGPAERETQYF.